One T cell receptor (beta chain) is described in this entry. V gave up 4 bases and J gave up 4 bases, with 20 bases separating them. CDR3 size: 16 residues. Germline V gene lookup returns CDR1 MNHEY and CDR2 SVGAGI. The sample originates from a study of blood T cells in healthy people across ages. Through a sample-barcoded 5' primer and a J-beta primer mix, a second PCR was run for about 7 to 12 cycles. TCRdb reprocessed the 5' RACE reads with MiXCR, giving one entry per CDR3 protein. The sample has 1.5 million to 2 million distinct CDR3 sequences, roughly 27% seen once; the top ten hold around 7.7%. Material: blood. This chain uses TRBV6-5 with TRBJ2-7; TRBD1 might be the D (5 bases). This clonotype was sampled from a woman aged 25 to 39 in good health. The CDR3: CASSFYTGNAVYEQYF. The CDR3 DNA reads as TGTGCCAGCAGTTTCTATACAGGAAACGCGGTGTACGAGCAGTACTTC.